The next 32 T cell receptor beta chains were all read from a single sample in a study of T cell repertoires in cytomegalovirus infection. No antigens are known for them. MiXCR, applied by TCRdb to the reads, yields one record per CDR3 protein. The top ten clones hold around 15% of a sample with some 940,000 distinct CDR3 sequences, roughly 30% of them seen once. Sequences were derived from cultured CD8+ T cells from PBMCs, sampled from culture after CMV antigen stimulation. These receptor sequences come from a human donor in good health (CMV status not recorded). Some clones in this sample may be carry-over from other donors' samples.

Only a few counts were recorded for this clonotype. V is TRBV19 and J is TRBJ1-1; D uncertain. With 3 bases removed from V and 1 base from J, the gap between germline ends came to 15 bases. The germline gives CDR1 LNHDA, CDR2 SQIVND (reference sequence). CDR3 length: 16 amino acids. The CDR3: CASSMTRFNPNTEAFF. In DNA form, the CDR3 reads TGTGCCAGTAGTATGACACGGTTCAATCCGAACACTGAAGCTTTCTTT.

There are a few counts of this clonotype. This chain links TRBV7-3 with TRBJ2-1; 7 positions agree with TRBD2. The CDR3 has 17 residues. Germline V CDR1 and CDR2: SGHTA, FQGTGA. The V and J ends lost 3 bases and 2 bases, in that order; junction bases with no gene match: 10. The CDR3 nucleotides are TGTGCCAGCAGCTTCCCACCTCGGCGGGGGACCTACAATGAGCAGTTCTTC. As protein: CASSFPPRRGTYNEQFF.

This clonotype has at least ten counts. This chain uses TRBV4-1 with TRBJ2-3, with TRBD2 matching 12 bases. The germline V gene has CDR1 MGHRA and CDR2 YSYEKL. The CDR3 length is 17 residues. J gave up 0 bases and V 4 bases, and 5 bases lay outside the gene matches. The CDR3 DNA reads TGCGCCAGCAGCCTTAAGGGACTAGCGGGTAGCACAGATACGCAGTATTTT. Translation: CASSLKGLAGSTDTQYF.

The V call is TRBV6-2 or TRBV6-3, the J call TRBJ1-1; 7 nucleotides agree with TRBD1. This CDR3 is 15 amino acids long. V trimming: 7 bases; J trimming: 3 bases; junction bases outside the gene matches: 11. Germline-derived CDR1 and CDR2 are MNHEY and SVGEGT. The CDR3 loop reads CASTLRGTAYTEAFF. In nucleotides, the CDR3 is TGTGCCAGCACCTTACGGGGGACAGCATACACTGAAGCTTTCTTT.

A few counts support this clonotype. This sequence joins TRBV6-6 and TRBJ2-7; 11 nucleotides line up with TRBD1. V was pared by 2 bases and J by 9 bases, with 9 bases of the junction left unmatched. The CDR3 is 15 amino acids. Germline V CDR1 and CDR2: MNHNY, SVGAGI (reference sequence). CDR3 coding DNA: TGTGCCAGCAGTTACCTCCGGGACAGGGGGTATGGGCAGTACGTC. Translated, it gives CASSYLRDRGYGQYV.

The table lists this clonotype with a few counts. The chain has TRBV7-4 and TRBJ2-1, with TRBD2 matching over 8 bases. Germline V CDR1 and CDR2: SGHVT, SQSDAQ. CDR3 length equals 15 residues. The trim removed 6 bases at V and 13 bases at J, leaving 17 bases unmatched. The CDR3 DNA follows: TGTGCCAGCAGTCTTAGCGGGGACCCACAGTATGCACAGTTCTTC. It specifies CASSLSGDPQYAQFF.

As for this clonotype: A read error may account for a junction end that differs from germline. The gene calls are TRBV24-1 and TRBJ2-2; TRBD1 matches at 12 bases. From germline, CDR1 is KGHDR and CDR2 SFDVKD. This CDR3 has 17 residues. This chain's CDR3 is CATSDRDRGLRTEELFF. CDR3 nucleotides: TGTGCCACCAGTGATCGGGACAGGGGGCTTCGGACCGAGGAGCTGTTTTTT.

The chain employs TRBV6-2 or TRBV6-3 and TRBJ1-1, with D uncertain. Per the germline V gene, CDR1 is MNHEY and CDR2 is SVGEGT. This CDR3 contains 14 residues. The ends were cut back, 0 bases at V and 7 bases at J, with 12 bases in the middle. The CDR3 spells CASSYSGLTGEAFF. CDR3 bases: TGTGCCAGCAGTTACTCCGGACTGACTGGTGAAGCTTTCTTT.

V gene TRBV14 combines with J gene TRBJ1-4; D is perhaps TRBD1 (6 bases). CDR1 and CDR2 (germline): SGHDN, FVKESK. The CDR3 extends over 15 amino acids. Between the trimmed V and J ends, which lost 4 bases and 1 base, there was a span of 10 bases. This CDR3 reads CASSLSRGTNEKLFF. The DNA of the CDR3 is TGTGCCAGCAGCCTCAGCAGGGGAACTAATGAAAAACTGTTTTTT.

The chain is built from TRBV6-2 or TRBV6-3 and TRBJ1-2; TRBD1 matches at 7 bases. This CDR3 region has 13 residues. Germline V gene data show CDR1 as MNHEY and CDR2 as SVGEGT. Trimming removed 5 bases from V and 5 bases from J; junction bases left unmatched: 5. Written as DNA, the CDR3 is TGTGCCAGCAGTCGGGACAGCCTATATGGCTACACCTTC. Translating it yields CASSRDSLYGYTF.

This clonotype was seen ten or more times. V gene TRBV7-8 combines with J gene TRBJ1-5; a possible D gene is TRBD1 (6 bases). Germline loops: CDR1 SGHVS, CDR2 FQNEAQ. The V gene lost 5 bases and the J gene lost 2 bases, with 19 bases spanning the gap. The CDR3 extends over 17 amino acids. CDR3 sequence reads: CASSLGQPTWGNQPQHF. In DNA, the CDR3 is TGTGCCAGCAGCCTGGGACAACCAACCTGGGGCAATCAGCCCCAGCATTTT.

This clonotype was seen a few times. The chain recombines TRBV7-7 with TRBJ2-1; perhaps TRBD1 as D (6 bases). The V gene's germline CDR1 is SSHAT and CDR2 FNYEAQ (reference sequence). CDR3 size: 12 residues. Between the trimmed V and J ends, which lost 11 bases and 7 bases, there was a span of 15 bases. The DNA of the CDR3 is TGTGCCGTGGGGGCCGTTGATAATGAGCAGTTCTTC. This codes for CAVGAVDNEQFF.

This rearrangement joins TRBV7-9 to TRBJ1-6, with D unresolved. This CDR3 region has 14 residues. The germline CDR1 and CDR2 sequences are SEHNR and FQNEAQ (reference sequence). Trimming shortened V by 3 bases and J by 8 bases, and 11 bases separated the two germline ends. This chain's CDR3 is CASSFIRFDSPLHF. CDR3 nucleotides: TGTGCCAGCAGCTTTATACGGTTTGATTCACCCCTCCACTTT.

This clonotype has just a few counts. CDR3 in DNA: TGTGCCAGTATTCCTCAAGCGGCCGGTCAGAACACTGAAGCTTTCTTT. This sequence encodes CASIPQAAGQNTEAFF. V gene TRBV19 combines with J gene TRBJ1-1, with D uncertain. This CDR3 spans 16 amino acids. Trimming removed 7 bases at V and 1 base at J, with 19 bases between. From germline, CDR1 is LNHDA and CDR2 SQIVND (reference sequence). The full variable domain, its missing parts supplied by reference TRBV19 and TRBJ1-1, is DGGITQSPKYLFRKEGQNVTLSCEQNLNHDAMYWYRQDPGQGLRLIYYSQIVNDFQKGDIAEGYSVSREKKESFPLTVTSAQKNPTAFYLCASIPQAAGQNTEAFFGQGTRLTVV.

This clonotype was observed a few times. This chain links TRBV12-3 or TRBV12-4 with TRBJ2-6; D not certain. The V end was cut by 4 bases, the J end by 4 bases, with 11 bases between. The CDR3 spans 15 residues. DNA of the CDR3: TGTGCCAGCAGTTGGGTTGAAGGCGGGGCCAACGTCCTGACTTTC. It is translated as CASSWVEGGANVLTF.

The J gene is TRBJ1-5, the V gene TRBV10-3; D is perhaps TRBD1 (6 bases). CDR1 and CDR2 (germline): ENHRY, SYGVKD. This CDR3 is built from 14 residues. V lost 0 bases to trimming and J lost 9 bases, with 12 bases between them. Here the CDR3 DNA reads TGTGCCATCAGTGAGTCGGGGGCCCGCAGGCCCCAGCATTTT. As protein: CAISESGARRPQHF.

V gene TRBV7-8 combines with J gene TRBJ1-2; D remains unclear. The CDR3 is made up of 12 amino acids. V was shortened by 3 bases and J by 7 bases, with 9 bases between the two germline ends. The germline CDR1 and CDR2 sequences are SGHVS and FQNEAQ. In nucleotides, the CDR3 is TGTGCCAGCAGCTTGAGGGAGGGTGGCTACACCTTC. It codes for CASSLREGGYTF. Together with reference TRBV7-8 and TRBJ1-2, the CDR3 gives the full variable domain: GAGVSQSPRYKVAKRGQDVALRCDPISGHVSLFWYQQALGQGPEFLTYFQNEAQLDKSGLPSDRFFAERPEGSVSTLKIQRTQQEDSAVYLCASSLREGGYTFGSGTRLTVV.

The chain links TRBV27 to TRBJ2-1, with D maybe TRBD1 (5 bases). Trimming pared 5 bases from V and 0 bases from J, leaving 14 bases between. The CDR3 covers 16 residues. Looked up from germline, CDR1 is MNHEY and CDR2 is SMNVEV (reference sequence). CDR3 sequence: CASSNSGISSYNEQFF. The CDR3 region has the DNA TGTGCCAGCAGTAACTCAGGGATAAGCTCCTACAATGAGCAGTTCTTC.

This clonotype was seen more than once but under ten times. The chain has TRBV7-6 and TRBJ1-1; 7 nucleotides match TRBD1. Germline assignment: CDR1 SGHVS and CDR2 FNYEAQ. The CDR3 has 15 amino acids. V dropped 5 bases and J dropped 5; count of bases not matched to a gene: 11. This CDR3 reads CASSPEDRRGTEAFF. DNA for the CDR3: TGTGCCAGCAGCCCCGAGGACAGGAGGGGGACTGAAGCTTTCTTT.

This clonotype was seen repeatedly, ten times or more. The chain is built from TRBV7-2 and TRBJ2-1; 11 nucleotides line up with TRBD1. CDR1 and CDR2 from the germline V gene are SGHTA and FQGNSA. The CDR3 spans 15 residues. The ends lost 5 bases at V and 8 bases at J; junction bases unmatched: 8. The CDR3 protein is CASSVRDRGSDEQFF. CDR3 nucleotide sequence: TGTGCCAGCAGCGTAAGGGACAGGGGGAGCGATGAGCAGTTCTTC.

The V call is TRBV5-3, the J call TRBJ2-7; tentative D call: TRBD1 (6 bases). TRBV5-3 is known as an ORF, though its function is uncertain. The V and J ends lost 8 bases and 7 bases respectively, with 25 bases between them. The CDR3 sequence is 15 residues long. The CDR3: CASSVRQDGIGEQYF. CDR3 nucleotides: TGTGCCAGCAGCGTGAGACAGGATGGGATAGGTGAGCAGTACTTC.

V and J are TRBV11-3 and TRBJ2-2, with 9 bases fitting TRBD1. CDR1 is SGHNT and CDR2 is YENEEA in the germline V gene. The CDR3 has 15 amino acids. J lost 4 bases, V lost 5 bases, and 5 bases had no gene match. The chain's CDR3 is CASSRWTGATGELFF. As DNA, the CDR3 is TGTGCCAGCAGCCGCTGGACAGGGGCCACCGGGGAGCTGTTTTTT.

This clonotype was counted only a few times. The chain employs TRBV19 and TRBJ2-3; tentatively, D is TRBD2 (6 bases). Between the trimmed V and J ends, which lost 8 bases and 3 bases, there was a span of 18 bases. Germline V gene sequence: CDR1 LNHDA, CDR2 SQIVND (reference sequence). This CDR3 comprises 15 residues. The CDR3 loop reads CASRIRDLMTDTQYF. The CDR3 DNA reads as TGTGCCAGTCGGATTCGGGACTTAATGACAGATACGCAGTATTTT.

The chain carries TRBV9 and TRBJ2-1, with D possibly being TRBD1 or TRBD2 (5 bases each). Germline CDR1 SGDLS, CDR2 YYNGEE. The CDR3 is 14 amino acids. Trimming removed 3 bases from V and 9 bases from J, with 16 bases in between. This CDR3 is CASSARSGPGEQFF. CDR3 bases: TGTGCCAGCAGCGCCCGATCGGGGCCGGGTGAGCAGTTCTTC.

The chain is built from TRBV2 and TRBJ2-3; D is ambiguous. Trimming shortened V by 8 bases and J by 0 bases, and 9 bases separated the two germline ends. From germline, CDR1 is SNHLY and CDR2 FYNNEI. The CDR3 loop spans 13 amino acids. The CDR3 DNA is TGTGCCAGCGAGTCTGTTAGCACAGATACGCAGTATTTT. It specifies CASESVSTDTQYF.

This clonotype was found many times. The chain employs TRBV7-6 and TRBJ2-2; no reliable D call. This CDR3 is built from 13 residues. CDR1 and CDR2 from the germline V gene are SGHVS and FNYEAQ. With 3 bases removed from V and 8 bases from J, the gap between germline ends came to 10 bases. CDR3 coding DNA: TGTGCCAGCAGCTTCGGTGCTAAAGGGGAGCTGTTTTTT. This codes for CASSFGAKGELFF.

This clonotype was counted a single time. V is TRBV2 and J is TRBJ2-5; no clear D gene. Trimming removed 8 bases at V and 4 bases at J, with 11 bases between. The CDR3 has 12 amino acids. From germline, CDR1 is SNHLY and CDR2 FYNNEI. CDR3 DNA sequence: TGTGCCAGCCTAGGACGACCAGAGACCCAGTACTTC. Protein: CASLGRPETQYF. The entire variable domain, with the rest obtained from reference TRBV2 and TRBJ2-5, is as follows: EPEVTQTPSHQVTQMGQEVILRCVPISNHLYFYWYRQILGQKVEFLVSFYNNEISEKSEIFDDQFSVERPDGSNFTLKIRSTKLEDSAMYFCASLGRPETQYFGPGTRLLVL.

This chain uses TRBV7-6 with TRBJ2-1; possibly TRBD2 for D (5 bases). This CDR3 contains 13 residues. CDR1 is SGHVS, CDR2 FNYEAQ, per germline. With 2 bases removed from V and 6 bases from J, the gap between germline ends came to 8 bases. The CDR3 nucleotides read TGTGCCAGCAGCTTATCTAGCACCAATGAGCAGTTCTTC. Residues: CASSLSSTNEQFF. The complete variable domain, with remaining parts taken from reference TRBV7-6 and TRBJ2-1, reads GAGVSQSPRYKVTKRGQDVALRCDPISGHVSLYWYRQALGQGPEFLTYFNYEAQQDKSGLPNDRFSAERPEGSISTLTIQRTEQRDSAMYRCASSLSSTNEQFFGPGTRLTVL.

Only a few counts were recorded for this clonotype. The chain uses TRBV2 and TRBJ2-3, with D possibly being TRBD1 (7 bases). CDR3 length: 16 amino acids. CDR1 and CDR2 from the germline V gene are SNHLY and FYNNEI. V lost 9 bases and J 6 bases, leaving 25 bases between the germline ends. CDR3 DNA sequence: TGTGCCAGTCGGGGGTCGGAAGGGGGCGCCAGGGATACGCAGTATTTT. It specifies CASRGSEGGARDTQYF.

This clonotype was detected a few times. This chain links TRBV7-9 with TRBJ1-2; the D is unclear. V gave up 5 bases and J gave up 0 bases, with 13 bases separating them. The CDR3 has 15 amino acids. Per germline, CDR1 SEHNR and CDR2 FQNEAQ (reference sequence). The CDR3 loop is CASSPRPLPNYGYTF. For the CDR3, the DNA is TGTGCCAGCAGCCCACGACCGTTACCTAACTATGGCTACACCTTC.

The CDR3 is CSVERDREAFF. The CDR3 DNA reads TGCAGCGTTGAACGAGACAGGGAAGCTTTCTTT. The rearrangement links TRBV29-1 to TRBJ1-1; D may be TRBD1 (6 bases). This CDR3 is 11 amino acids long. V was clipped by 2 bases and J by 8 bases, with 9 bases between them. Germline-derived CDR1 and CDR2 are SQVTM and ANQGSEA.

J is TRBJ2-7 and V is TRBV27; the match to TRBD1 covers 11 bases. The V segment lost 5 bases and the J segment 4 bases; nucleotides outside the gene matches: 7. Germline V lookup: CDR1 MNHEY, CDR2 SMNVEV (reference sequence). The CDR3 is made up of 15 amino acids. This CDR3 is CASSKGQGGPYEQYF. The CDR3 coding sequence is TGTGCCAGCAGTAAGGGACAGGGGGGCCCATACGAGCAGTACTTC.